The 27 T cell receptor beta chains reported below all come from one sample, sequenced in a study of blood T cell repertoires in COVID-19. TCRdb's table, derived via immunoSEQ multiplex PCR, lists solely in-frame clones and lacks some. The sample has 90,000 to 100,000 clones; roughly 88% are singletons. The sequenced sample consisted of peripheral blood. These receptors all stem from a human donor in a cohort sampled during active COVID-19.

This chain connects TRBV7-2 to TRBJ2-3; 11 bases are a match to TRBD2. Trimming at V came to 5 bases and at J to 5 bases, leaving 12 bases not matched to a gene. The CDR3 runs to 17 residues. In germline, CDR1 is SGHTA, CDR2 FQGNSA. CDR3 sequence reads: CASSLQASGGLGDTQYF. The CDR3 DNA reads TGTGCCAGCAGCCTACAGGCTAGCGGGGGGTTGGGAGATACGCAGTATTTT.

This clone was seen once. The chain has TRBV7-9 and TRBJ2-1; 12 bases map to TRBD1. The germline CDR1 and CDR2 sequences are SEHNR and FQNEAQ (reference sequence). V lost 3 bases, J lost 12 bases, and 9 bases stayed unmatched. The CDR3 contains 15 residues. In DNA, the CDR3 is TGTGCCAGCAGCTTGGAAGGGACAGGGGGCTACGGGCAGTTCTTC. Residues: CASSLEGTGGYGQFF.

The chain has TRBV5-6 and TRBJ1-2; D is unclear. The germline V gene has CDR1 SGHDT and CDR2 YYEEEE. V lost 1 base to trimming and J lost 2 bases, with 6 bases between them. The CDR3 runs to 13 residues. CDR3 protein: CASSLSGNYGYTF. The CDR3 DNA reads TGTGCCAGCAGCTTGTCCGGGAACTATGGCTACACCTTC.

The J gene is TRBJ2-1, the V gene TRBV6-6, with TRBD2 matching 8 bases. V gave up 0 bases and J gave up 5 bases; unmatched junction bases: 6. The length of the CDR3 is 16 residues. The germline V gene has CDR1 MNHNY and CDR2 SVGAGI (reference sequence). CDR3 in DNA: TGTGCCAGCAGTTACTCGCAGCGGGAGTTAGACAATGAGCAGTTCTTC. Translated: CASSYSQRELDNEQFF.

The CDR3 DNA is TGTGCCAGCAAGACGGGACAGGGGGTCTGGACACCCCTCCACTTT. Residues: CASKTGQGVWTPLHF. The V gene is TRBV6-5, the J gene TRBJ1-6; 11 bases line up with TRBD1. Germline-derived CDR1 and CDR2 are MNHEY and SVGAGI. This CDR3 contains 15 residues. V shed 7 bases and J 11 bases; nucleotides not matched to a gene: 10.

This clone was detected once. The V gene is TRBV27, the J gene TRBJ2-5, with 7 bases lining up with TRBD2. CDR1 MNHEY and CDR2 SMNVEV come from the germline V gene (reference sequence). The junction had 6 bases not matched to a gene; V was cut back by 4 bases and J by 1 base. This CDR3 spans 15 amino acids. DNA of the CDR3: TGTGCCAGCAGTTGGGGGGGAGCGATCCAAGAGACCCAGTACTTC. Its protein is CASSWGGAIQETQYF.

The rearrangement uses TRBV7-2 and TRBJ2-2, with TRBD2 matching over 9 bases. Looked up from germline, CDR1 is SGHTA and CDR2 is FQGNSA. J was trimmed by 1 base and V by 5 bases; bases with no gene match: 8. This CDR3 is 17 amino acids long. Written as DNA, the CDR3 is TGTGCCAGCAGCCCACACCCTAGCGGGGTGAACACCGGGGAGCTGTTTTTT. Protein: CASSPHPSGVNTGELFF. The complete variable domain, with remaining parts taken from reference TRBV7-2 and TRBJ2-2, reads GAGVSQSPSNKVTEKGKDVELRCDPISGHTALYWYRQSLGQGLEFLIYFQGNSAPDKSGLPSDRFSAERTGGSVSTLTIQRTQQEDSAVYLCASSPHPSGVNTGELFFGEGSRLTVL.

The chain couples TRBV11-1 to TRBJ2-5; D unclear. Trimming cost V 5 bases and J 1 base, with 8 bases left between them. Looked up from germline, CDR1 is SGHAT and CDR2 is FQDESV (reference sequence). The CDR3 spans 13 residues. CDR3 nucleotide sequence: TGTGCCAGCAGCCCCCGGGTCCAAGAGACCCAGTACTTC. It is translated as CASSPRVQETQYF.

The rearrangement uses TRBV11-3 and TRBJ2-4; no reliable D call. The CDR3 loop spans 16 amino acids. CDR1 and CDR2 from the germline V gene are SGHNT and YENEEA. V was shortened by 1 base and J by 0 bases, with 10 bases between the two germline ends. As DNA, the CDR3 is TGTGCCAGCAGCTTAGGTAGCTTGGGAGCCAAAAACATTCAGTACTTC. This encodes CASSLGSLGAKNIQYF.

This clone was seen a handful of times. The chain uses TRBV5-6 and TRBJ1-2; 9 nucleotides line up with TRBD1. Germline V lookup: CDR1 SGHDT, CDR2 YYEEEE. Unmatched junction bases numbered 5, after V lost 4 bases and J lost 4 bases. The CDR3 covers 14 residues. The CDR3 reads CASSPTGGGYGYTF. CDR3 bases: TGTGCCAGCAGCCCGACAGGGGGGGGCTATGGCTACACCTTC.

The rearrangement uses TRBV5-4 and TRBJ2-2; 11 bases match TRBD2. This CDR3 contains 15 residues. V was pared by 5 bases and J by 7 bases, with 7 bases of the junction left unmatched. CDR1 and CDR2 (germline): SGHNT, YYREEE (reference sequence). The CDR3 DNA sequence: TGTGCCAGCAGTTCTAGCGGGGGGAGAGTCGGGGAGCTGTTTTTT. Amino acid sequence: CASSSSGGRVGELFF.

The chain combines TRBV30 with TRBJ1-2; 10 nucleotides line up with TRBD1. Per germline, CDR1 GTSNPN and CDR2 SVGIG (reference sequence). Trimming took 2 bases from V and 4 from J; bases not matched to a gene: 7. CDR3 length: 15 residues. The DNA for the CDR3 is TGTGCCTGGAGTATGACAGGGGGCGATACCTATGGCTACACCTTC. As protein: CAWSMTGGDTYGYTF.

This clone was counted a few times. The V gene is TRBV7-7, the J gene TRBJ2-7; 7 positions agree with TRBD2. Germline V gives CDR1 SSHAT, CDR2 FNYEAQ (reference sequence). The ends lost 1 base at V and 2 bases at J; junction bases unmatched: 14. This CDR3 is built from 18 residues. The CDR3 nucleotides read TGTGCCAGCAGCTTAGGGCTAGCAAGGAGGGAGGGTACCTACGAGCAGTACTTC. It is translated as CASSLGLARREGTYEQYF.

The chain combines TRBV18 with TRBJ2-3; the D gene is possibly TRBD2 (5 bases). This CDR3 region has 15 residues. V lost 3 bases and J 6 bases, leaving 16 bases between the germline ends. Germline V gene lookup returns CDR1 KGHSH and CDR2 LQKENI. In nucleotides, the CDR3 is TGTGCCAGCTCACCCCTCCGGGGAGTCGAGGATACGCAGTATTTT. Encoded protein: CASSPLRGVEDTQYF.

The rearrangement uses TRBV5-1 and TRBJ2-5; 8 bases match TRBD2. CDR1 and CDR2 from the germline V gene are SGHRS and YFSETQ. J lost 5 bases, V lost 1 base, and 10 bases had no gene match. This CDR3 comprises 16 residues. Here the CDR3 DNA reads TGCGCCAGCAGCTTGTCTGGCCAGGGCGGGGGGGAGACCCAGTACTTC. It is translated as CASSLSGQGGGETQYF.

The chain employs TRBV19 and TRBJ2-5; 7 nucleotides agree with TRBD2. After removal of 5 bases from V and 1 base from J, the junction contained 10 bases not matched to a gene. The CDR3 covers 16 residues. Germline assignment: CDR1 LNHDA and CDR2 SQIVND (reference sequence). DNA of the CDR3: TGTGCCAGTAGTCCCACAGCGGGGCTTGTCCAAGAGACCCAGTACTTC. Protein sequence: CASSPTAGLVQETQYF.

This clone was recorded once. The J gene is TRBJ2-3, the V gene TRBV28; possibly TRBD1 for D (5 bases). The germline CDR1 and CDR2 sequences are MDHEN and SYDVKM. The CDR3 has 14 residues. The germline V and J ends were trimmed by 11 bases and 1 base, with 16 bases remaining between them. The CDR3 sequence is CAVTGQLGTDTQYF. Here the CDR3 DNA reads TGTGCCGTAACAGGCCAGCTCGGCACAGATACGCAGTATTTT.

The chain uses TRBV6-1 and TRBJ1-5, with D possibly being TRBD1 (6 bases). The CDR3 length is 15 residues. Looked up from germline, CDR1 is MNHNS and CDR2 is SASEGT. V gave up 3 bases and J gave up 7 bases, with 16 bases separating them. In nucleotides, the CDR3 is TGTGCCAGCAGTGAGATGGACAGCCAGGGACAGCCCCAGCATTTT. Protein: CASSEMDSQGQPQHF.

The chain links TRBV4-3 to TRBJ1-2; no reliable D call. Per the germline V gene, CDR1 is LGHNA and CDR2 is YSLEER. The V gene lost 0 bases and the J gene lost 0 bases, with 14 bases spanning the gap. The CDR3 totals 17 residues. CDR3 amino acids: CASSQDRFTEANYGYTF. The CDR3 DNA sequence: TGCGCCAGCAGCCAAGATAGGTTTACAGAAGCTAACTATGGCTACACCTTC.

The count of this clone is one. This rearrangement joins TRBV11-2 to TRBJ1-1; TRBD1 matches 9 bases. Germline lookup yields CDR1 SGHAT and CDR2 FQNNGV. Trimming at V came to 5 bases and at J to 2 bases, leaving 0 bases not matched to a gene. The CDR3 runs to 13 residues. CDR3 loop: CASSTGGNTEAFF. DNA of the CDR3: TGTGCCAGCAGCACAGGGGGCAACACTGAAGCTTTCTTT.

Only one count was recorded for this clone. The V call is TRBV7-8, the J call TRBJ2-1, with 16 bases lining up with TRBD2. Germline V gives CDR1 SGHVS, CDR2 FQNEAQ. V shed 4 bases, J shed 3 bases, and the junction held 18 bases outside the gene matches. The CDR3 contains 22 residues. CDR3 in DNA: TGTGCCAGCAGCTCACGACCGACTACCGGGACTAGCGGGGGGGCTTTCTACAATGAGCAGTTCTTC. Residues: CASSSRPTTGTSGGAFYNEQFF.

The J gene is TRBJ2-7, the V gene TRBV9; D is perhaps TRBD2 (5 bases). Trimming cost V 0 bases and J 6 bases, with 10 bases left between them. The length of the CDR3 is 13 residues. From germline, CDR1 is SGDLS and CDR2 YYNGEE. The CDR3 nucleotides read TGTGCCAGCAGCGTAGAAGACTACAGCGAGCAGTACTTC. Amino acids: CASSVEDYSEQYF.

This chain joins TRBV19 and TRBJ2-1, with 9 bases that match TRBD2. V was clipped by 6 bases and J by 4 bases; unmatched bases: 16. The CDR3 spans 18 residues. Looked up from germline, CDR1 is LNHDA and CDR2 is SQIVND (reference sequence). CDR3 amino acids: CASRLSPSGRTLYNEQFF. The CDR3 DNA is TGTGCCAGTAGACTCTCCCCCAGCGGGAGGACCCTATACAATGAGCAGTTCTTC.

The rearrangement links TRBV6-5 to TRBJ2-4, with 7 bases identical to TRBD2. The CDR3 has 14 residues. The V segment lost 2 bases and the J segment 9 bases; nucleotides outside the gene matches: 7. Germline CDR1 is MNHEY and CDR2 is SVGAGI. CDR3 amino acids: CASSYGGSTAIQYF. In DNA, the CDR3 is TGTGCCAGCAGTTACGGCGGGAGCACCGCCATTCAGTACTTC.

V usage is TRBV5-1 and J usage is TRBJ2-3; 9 bases are shared with TRBD1. The germline V gene has CDR1 SGHRS and CDR2 YFSETQ. This CDR3 has 16 amino acids. The ends lost 4 bases at V and 3 bases at J; junction bases unmatched: 9. For the CDR3, the DNA is TGCGCCAGCAGCGGGGCGACAGGGGGAGGAACAGATACGCAGTATTTT. It specifies CASSGATGGGTDTQYF.

The chain recombines TRBV6-5 with TRBJ2-2; a weak D match, TRBD2 (5 bases). V was pared by 4 bases and J by 8 bases, with 11 bases between. Germline-derived CDR1 and CDR2 are MNHEY and SVGAGI. The CDR3 is 13 residues long. CDR3 nucleotides: TGTGCCAGCAGTTTGAGGGAGCGAGGGGAGCTGTTTTTT. Amino acid sequence: CASSLRERGELFF.

This sequence joins TRBV7-9 and TRBJ2-2; D unresolved. This CDR3 has 12 amino acids. Deletions cut 3 bases from V and 6 bases from J, with 5 bases between. The V gene's germline CDR1 is SEHNR and CDR2 FQNEAQ (reference sequence). CDR3 residues: CASSLESGELFF. The CDR3 DNA follows: TGTGCCAGCAGCTTGGAGTCCGGGGAGCTGTTTTTT.